These 7 T cell receptor beta chains came from one sample sequenced in a study of CXCR3-negative and CXCR3-positive naive CD8 T cells. These receptors lack a known antigen. Libraries of TRB cDNA were made by 5' RACE and carried UMIs. From its re-call of the 5' RACE reads, TCRdb lists each CDR3 protein once, without DNA. This repertoire includes approximately 90,000 distinct CDR3 sequences. Whole-study findings and limits: Hydrophobicity was higher for TRB CDR3s found in CXCR3-positive naive cells than in CXCR3-negative naive cells.

The sample taken for sequencing was naive CXCR3+ CD8+ T cells from blood. As to subset: CD45RO-CCR7+CD27+CD95- naive CD8+ T cells expressing CXCR3 (TNR3+). The receptors come from a human donor in good health. Some clones in this sample may be carry-over from other donors' samples.

The chain has TRBV6-2 or TRBV6-3 and TRBJ2-1; as DNA is missing, the TRBD2 call by TCRdb cannot be tested. Germline CDR1 and CDR2: MNHEY and SVGEGT. The CDR3 spans 20 residues. CDR3 residues: CASSYRTSGRAGVSYNEQFF.

The chain recombines TRBV20-1 with TRBJ2-7; TCRdb names TRBD2, which stays unverified in the absence of DNA. CDR1 and CDR2 from the germline V gene are DFQATT and SNEGSKA (reference sequence). The CDR3 has 15 amino acids. The CDR3 is CSATEGLAGFYEQYF.

V gene TRBV6-2 or TRBV6-3 combines with J gene TRBJ2-2; TCRdb picks TRBD2, but there is no DNA to check that call. The germline V gene has CDR1 MNHEY and CDR2 SVGEGT. The CDR3 has 15 residues. CDR3 in amino acids: CASTLAVDSGGELFF.

The chain carries TRBV28 and TRBJ2-7; checking the TCRdb D call of TRBD1 is not possible without DNA. The germline V gene has CDR1 MDHEN and CDR2 SYDVKM. This CDR3 contains 16 residues. The CDR3 region is CASRSTGLGQFYEQYF. The full variable domain, in which reference TRBV28 and TRBJ2-7 provide the parts outside the CDR3, is DVKVTQSSRYLVKRTGEKVFLECVQDMDHENMFWYRQDPGLGLRLIYFSYDVKMKEKGDIPEGYSVSREKKERFSLILESASTNQTSMYLCASRSTGLGQFYEQYFGPGTRLTVT.

The chain recombines TRBV4-2 with TRBJ2-7. The germline gives CDR1 LGHNA, CDR2 YNFKEQ. The length of the CDR3 is 12 residues. CDR3 amino acids: CASSQGFSEQYF.

The chain couples TRBV27 to TRBJ2-7; the TCRdb call, TRBD1, lacks DNA for checking. In germline, CDR1 is MNHEY, CDR2 SMNVEV (reference sequence). The CDR3 sequence is 13 residues long. The CDR3 here is CASSSTGTYEQYF.

The chain has TRBV28 and TRBJ2-7; with no DNA, the TCRdb D assignment of TRBD2 cannot be verified. CDR3 size: 15 residues. The germline gives CDR1 MDHEN, CDR2 SYDVKM. CDR3: CASSVTSELPYEQYF.